This TCR beta chain was captured by sequencing in a study of spatial heterogeneity in lung cancer. Specified time point: sample taken at primary tumor resection. This clonotype has at least ten counts. TCRdb itself ran the 5' RACE reads through MiXCR, one entry per CDR3 protein. This table holds 45,000 to 55,000 distinct CDR3 sequences, roughly 5% found once. The sequencing here drew on PBMCs, taken at surgery. The sequence came from a male donor with early-stage non-small cell lung cancer.

This CDR3 reads CSVEETVGTQYF. CDR3 DNA: TGCAGCGTTGAAGAGACGGTGGGGACCCAGTACTTC. The gene calls are TRBV29-1 and TRBJ2-5, with unresolved D. CDR1 and CDR2 from the germline V gene are SQVTM and ANQGSEA. The CDR3 loop spans 12 amino acids. V was trimmed by 0 bases and J by 7 bases, leaving 9 bases between them. Using reference TRBV29-1 and TRBJ2-5 for the parts outside the CDR3, the full variable domain is SAVISQKPSRDICQRGTSLTIQCQVDSQVTMMFWYRQQPGQSLTLIATANQGSEATYESGFVIDKFPISRPNLTFSTLTVSNMSPEDSSIYLCSVEETVGTQYFGPGTRLLVL.